The 15 T cell receptor beta chains listed next were all sequenced from one sample in a study of Graves' ophthalmopathy and Graves' hyperthyroidism (dated by TCRdb to 2016 to 2019). Reads for this sample came from an Illumina HiSeq 2000. For repertoire sequencing, the TCR beta CDR3 regions were amplified from RNA transcripts. A first-round RT-PCR used HTBI primers with the Qiagen OneStep RT-PCR kit, followed by a second-round multiplex PCR, size selection and purification. The raw public reads went through TCRdb reprocessing: fastp at Q25, MiXCR clone calling, in-frame beta chains kept. Records with the same CDR3 protein are collapsed into one entry carrying the most frequent genes and DNA. The sample records some 360,000 distinct CDR3 sequences, approximately 18% of which are singletons. Roughly 2.4% of the sample is taken by the ten largest. The sample comprised peripheral blood. Source of these receptors: an adult woman with stable Graves' hyperthyroidism.

There are a few counts of this clonotype. The J gene is TRBJ2-2, the V gene TRBV6-1; 7 bases align to TRBD2. Looked up from germline, CDR1 is MNHNS and CDR2 is SASEGT. The V and J ends lost 6 bases and 0 bases, in that order; junction bases with no gene match: 4. This CDR3 comprises 15 residues. CDR3 nucleotides: TGTGCCAGCAGGCTAGCGGAGACGAACACCGGGGAGCTGTTTTTT. It specifies CASRLAETNTGELFF.

This clonotype appeared many times. The rearrangement links TRBV13 to TRBJ1-1; 7 bases match TRBD1. The CDR3 extends over 15 amino acids. V shed 4 bases and J 1 base; nucleotides not matched to a gene: 6. CDR1 is PRHDT and CDR2 is FYEKMQ in the germline V gene (reference sequence). CDR3 DNA sequence: TGTGCCAGCAGCTATGAACCAGGGGGGAACACTGAAGCTTTCTTT. Its translation: CASSYEPGGNTEAFF.

This clonotype was counted at least ten times. This chain uses TRBV5-1 with TRBJ2-7, with 10 bases matching TRBD1. In germline, CDR1 is SGHRS, CDR2 YFSETQ. The V segment lost 0 bases and the J segment 7 bases; nucleotides outside the gene matches: 4. The CDR3 sequence is 14 residues long. CDR3 DNA: TGCGCCAGCAGCTTGGGGGACAGGGGACCGGAGCAGTACTTC. This codes for CASSLGDRGPEQYF. Based on the CDR3 plus reference TRBV5-1 and TRBJ2-7, the full variable domain is KAGVTQTPRYLIKTRGQQVTLSCSPISGHRSVSWYQQTPGQGLQFLFEYFSETQRNKGNFPGRFSGRQFSNSRSEMNVSTLELGDSALYLCASSLGDRGPEQYFGPGTRLTVT.

This clonotype was recorded a few times. The V and J genes are TRBV9 and TRBJ2-2; TRBD2 matches 8 bases. The germline CDR1 and CDR2 sequences are SGDLS and YYNGEE. This CDR3 region has 16 residues. V shed 4 bases, J shed 7 bases, and the junction held 12 bases outside the gene matches. The CDR3 region has the DNA TGTGCCAGCAGCCGACCCGAGCGGGAGATCGACGGGGAGCTGTTTTTT. This translates into CASSRPEREIDGELFF.

This clonotype was observed at least ten times. The chain couples TRBV28 to TRBJ2-7; 7 positions agree with TRBD1. The CDR3 is 16 residues long. The J segment lost 1 base and the V segment lost 6 bases, leaving 12 bases of the junction unmatched. Germline loops: CDR1 MDHEN, CDR2 SYDVKM. CDR3 DNA: TGTGCCAGCAGCCCTCCGGTGGTCAGGGGGTCCTACGAGCAGTACTTC. It yields the protein CASSPPVVRGSYEQYF.

In this sample, this clonotype turned up once. The CDR3 DNA is TGTGCCTGGGGGAGACAGGGAAGGTATGGCTACACCTTC. It codes for CAWGRQGRYGYTF. The chain couples TRBV30 to TRBJ1-2; 7 bases align to TRBD1. V gave up 5 bases and J gave up 5 bases; unmatched junction bases: 8. The germline V gene has CDR1 GTSNPN and CDR2 SVGIG (reference sequence). The CDR3 runs 13 residues.

Comments on this clonotype: Given the absence of the conserved phenylalanine or tryptophan at the CDR3 end, a read error is likely. The chain combines TRBV19 with TRBJ2-7, with 7 bases matching TRBD1. CDR1 and CDR2 from the germline V gene are LNHDA and SQIVND (reference sequence). This CDR3 contains 14 residues. Trimming took 5 bases from V and 2 from J; bases not matched to a gene: 6. CDR3 DNA sequence: TGTGCCAGTAGTCGTCGCCAGGGGGCCTACGAGCAGTACCTC. Its protein product is CASSRRQGAYEQYL.

This clonotype was counted ten times or more. This sequence joins TRBV6-5 and TRBJ1-5; the D is unclear. The V gene's germline CDR1 is MNHEY and CDR2 SVGAGI. Trimming removed 5 bases at V and 6 bases at J, with 8 bases between. The CDR3 runs to 12 residues. CDR3 loop: CASSPLSQPQHF. Here the CDR3 DNA reads TGTGCCAGCAGTCCCCTCTCTCAGCCCCAGCATTTT.

This clonotype was observed at least ten times. This rearrangement joins TRBV29-1 to TRBJ1-1; tentatively, D is TRBD1 (6 bases). This CDR3 spans 14 amino acids. Germline V CDR1 and CDR2: SQVTM, ANQGSEA. V was clipped by 4 bases and J by 2 bases, with 14 bases between them. This CDR3 reads CSVALGAVNTEAFF. The CDR3, as DNA: TGCAGCGTTGCTTTGGGGGCGGTTAACACTGAAGCTTTCTTT.

This clonotype has ten or more counts. The genes are TRBV5-4 and TRBJ2-3; 7 bases match TRBD2. Looked up from germline, CDR1 is SGHNT and CDR2 is YYREEE (reference sequence). The V segment lost 6 bases and the J segment 0 bases; nucleotides outside the gene matches: 7. The CDR3 is 15 residues long. The CDR3 DNA reads TGTGCCAGCAACGCGGGAGTACCTAGCACAGATACGCAGTATTTT. Translated: CASNAGVPSTDTQYF. The entire variable domain, with the rest obtained from reference TRBV5-4 and TRBJ2-3, is as follows: ETGVTQSPTHLIKTRGQQVTLRCSSQSGHNTVSWYQQALGQGPQFIFQYYREEENGRGNFPPRFSGLQFPNYSSELNVNALELDDSALYLCASNAGVPSTDTQYFGPGTRLTVL.

This clonotype was found a few times. J is TRBJ2-5 and V is TRBV20-1; the D gene is possibly TRBD1 (6 bases). CDR1 and CDR2 (germline): DFQATT, SNEGSKA (reference sequence). This CDR3 has 14 amino acids. With 1 base removed from V and 2 bases from J, the gap between germline ends came to 11 bases. CDR3 DNA sequence: TGCAGTGCTAGAGCGTACAGGGTTCAAGAGACCCAGTACTTC. Protein sequence: CSARAYRVQETQYF.

Remarks on this clonotype: A much larger clonotype is one base distant, so this may be a read error. Here the CDR3 DNA reads TGTGCCAGCAGTTACGTCCGCAAAAACGTTCAGTACTTC. It yields the protein CASSYVRKNVQYF. The chain uses TRBV6-2 or TRBV6-3 and TRBJ2-4; D not certain. This CDR3 region has 13 residues. Per the germline V gene, CDR1 is MNHEY and CDR2 is SVGEGT.

This clonotype was counted ten times or more. CDR3: CASSFSGKTGELFF. For the CDR3, the DNA is TGTGCCAGCAGTTTCAGCGGGAAGACCGGGGAGCTGTTTTTT. The chain employs TRBV12-3 or TRBV12-4 and TRBJ2-2, with TRBD2 matching over 7 bases. CDR3 length equals 14 residues. After removal of 3 bases from V and 5 bases from J, the junction contained 3 bases not matched to a gene.

J is TRBJ2-2 and V is TRBV7-3; 9 bases map to TRBD1. CDR3 length equals 18 residues. The J segment lost 3 bases and the V segment lost 4 bases, leaving 12 bases of the junction unmatched. Germline lookup yields CDR1 SGHTA and CDR2 FQGTGA. The CDR3 coding sequence is TGTGCCAGCAGCTACCGGGACAGGGTAGGGGCTGACACCGGGGAGCTGTTTTTT. Its protein product is CASSYRDRVGADTGELFF.

This clonotype was seen only a few times. The chain combines TRBV3-1 with TRBJ1-1; 7 positions agree with TRBD1. This CDR3 contains 15 residues. CDR1 is LGHDT, CDR2 YNNKEL, per germline (reference sequence). V lost 0 bases, J lost 3 bases, and 4 bases stayed unmatched. In DNA, the CDR3 is TGTGCCAGCAGCCAAGAAGCCAGGGGGGACACTGAAGCTTTCTTT. Encoded protein: CASSQEARGDTEAFF.